This entry concerns a single TCR beta chain. Its binding antigen is unknown. From cysteine to phenylalanine, the CDR3 is 14 amino acids long. The entry carries no DNA sequence. As encoded in the germline V gene, CDR1 is MNHEY while CDR2 is SVGEGT. For every CD8+ T cell subset, fewer than 350,000 cells were flow-sorted straight into RLT lysis buffer, and each subset was sorted in triplicate. Naive CD8+ T cells were defined stringently as CD45RO-CCR7+CD27+CD95- to exclude memory contaminants. Using standard density gradient centrifugation, peripheral blood mononuclear cells were isolated from buffy coats. Naive CXCR3-negative and CXCR3-positive CD8+ T cells were flow-sorted on a FACSAria III. Total RNA was extracted from sorted cells with an RNeasy Mini Kit. This sample is part of a study of CXCR3-negative and CXCR3-positive naive CD8 T cells (dated by TCRdb to about 2019). With regard to the full study: Some 130 million TRB reads were obtained in total, roughly 1.5 +/- 0.3 million reads per library. The diversity and physicochemical repertoire analyses included some 11 donors pooled from two independent experiments. The TRBV-TRBJ cluster analysis covered naive subsets from roughly 5 donors and memory cells from 3 donors.

The study at large found these results: Because surface CD5, which has been linked to self-reactivity in mice, was comparable between naive subsets, TCR interaction strength was also inferred from TRB CDR3 physicochemical properties. Repertoire diversity was comparably high in both naive subsets but much lower in memory CD8+ T cells. Naive CXCR3-negative and CXCR3-positive cells from the same donor showed similar TRBV-TRBJ usage, whereas memory cells showed distinct patterns. Freshly isolated PBMCs were used for most assays because CXCR3 expression partially decreased after cryopreservation. TRB CDR3s from CXCR3-positive naive cells showed higher hydrophobicity (lower Kidera factor 4), lower energy, and higher strength and volume indices than CXCR3-negative naive cells.

Instrument used: NextSeq 550. The Human TCR Profiling Kit (MiLaboratory) was used to make UMI-labeled 5' RACE TRB cDNA libraries. The full amount of extracted RNA was used for cDNA synthesis, and the full amount of resulting cDNA was used for PCR amplification. Libraries were prepared in parallel with an identical number of PCR cycles. The study's processing was this. With a requirement of at least two reads per UMI, MIGEC and MiXCR extracted about 56,000 +/- 9,600 unique UMI-labeled TRB cDNA molecules per library. An average of roughly 40,000 +/- 10,000 functional in-frame TRB CDR3 nucleotide clonotypes without stop codons was found per library. After downsampling to 5000 UMI-labeled TRB molecules per sample, diversity metrics such as normalized Shannon-Wiener and Chao1 were calculated in VDJtools. VDJtools computed clonotype-size-weighted physicochemical properties of the central five CDR3 residues: interaction energy, strength, volume and Kidera factor 4. TCRdb reprocessed the reads, so every CDR3 protein sequence counts as one entry and DNA is not shown. The V and J calls follow TCRdb's processing rather than the paper's. The data table for this sample lists roughly 45,000 distinct CDR3 sequences. 2.5% of the sample is in the top ten clones.

This clonotype originated in a human donor in good health. Some clones in this sample may be carry-over from other donors' samples. Sequenced: naive CXCR3- CD8+ T cells from blood. According to the study, the label for this sample's cell subset or site signals: CD45RO-CCR7+CD27+CD95- naive CD8+ T cells lacking CXCR3 (TNR3-). The chain links TRBV6-2 or TRBV6-3 with TRBJ2-3; TCRdb outputs TRBD1, but without DNA this stays unchecked. The CDR3 region reads CASSYPPGQNTQYF.